The 21 T cell receptor beta chains below all came from one sample that was sequenced in a study of T cell responses to AZD1222 COVID-19 vaccine. The repertoire was sequenced with immunoSEQ multiplex PCR; TCRdb's copy has only in-frame clones and lacks some. The table lists roughly 55,000 clones, roughly 90% of them singletons. The material was peripheral blood, obtained on day 0 of AZD1222 vaccination. These TCRs come from an adult in good health.

The genes are TRBV5-1 and TRBJ2-5; 8 bases are shared with TRBD1. Per germline, CDR1 SGHRS and CDR2 YFSETQ. The CDR3 loop spans 14 amino acids. V gave up 4 bases and J gave up 5 bases; unmatched junction bases: 7. The CDR3 is CASSTSGGLETQYF. The CDR3, as DNA: TGCGCCAGCAGCACTTCAGGGGGCTTGGAGACCCAGTACTTC.

In this sample, this clone turned up once. This chain connects TRBV6-6 to TRBJ1-1; tentatively, D is TRBD1 (6 bases). Germline-derived CDR1 and CDR2 are MNHNY and SVGAGI (reference sequence). The CDR3 consists of 11 residues. Trimming pared 4 bases from V and 6 bases from J, leaving 6 bases between. The CDR3 region is CASSWTAEAFF. For the CDR3, the DNA is TGTGCCAGCAGTTGGACAGCTGAAGCTTTCTTT.

This chain links TRBV6-1 with TRBJ2-3; 12 bases are a match to TRBD2. The CDR3 spans 16 residues. The V gene's germline CDR1 is MNHNS and CDR2 SASEGT. Losses at the gene ends were 3 bases for V and 8 bases for J; bases not matched to a gene: 9. CDR3 DNA sequence: TGTGCCAGCAGTGAGGCGACTAGCGGGAGTCTAGGTACGCAGTATTTT. It specifies CASSEATSGSLGTQYF.

This rearrangement joins TRBV3-1 (or the pseudogene TRBV3-2) to TRBJ1-1; D remains unclear. CDR1 and CDR2 (germline): LGHDT, YNNKEL (reference sequence). Trimming pared 4 bases from V and 6 bases from J, leaving 12 bases between. The CDR3 has 13 residues. Here the CDR3 DNA reads TGTGCCAGCAGCCCCTACCCCGGCGCTGAAGCTTTCTTT. Translating gives CASSPYPGAEAFF.

J is TRBJ2-6 and V is TRBV7-9; 16 nucleotides line up with TRBD2. The germline gives CDR1 SEHNR, CDR2 FQNEAQ (reference sequence). This CDR3 comprises 19 residues. With V trimmed by 5 bases and J by 6 bases, 10 bases remained unmatched. CDR3 in DNA: TGTGCCAGCAGCCAGGGACTAGCGGGAGGGGAGCTCTTGGCCAACGTCCTGACTTTC. Translation gives CASSQGLAGGELLANVLTF.

The chain employs TRBV7-9 and TRBJ1-4; D unclear. V lost 0 bases and J lost 4, with 9 bases in between. The CDR3 spans 15 residues. Germline CDR1 reads SEHNR; CDR2 reads FQNEAQ (reference sequence). CDR3: CASSLAGISNEKLFF. Here the CDR3 DNA reads TGTGCCAGCAGCTTAGCAGGGATTAGTAATGAAAAACTGTTTTTT.

V and J are TRBV10-3 and TRBJ1-3; D might be TRBD1 (6 bases). V was cut by 6 bases and J by 3 bases, with 9 bases left in between. Germline values: CDR1 ENHRY, CDR2 SYGVKD. This CDR3 is 13 amino acids long. DNA for the CDR3: TGTGCCATCAGCAGACAGGATGGAAACACCATATATTTT. It yields the protein CAISRQDGNTIYF.

The rearrangement joins TRBV19 to TRBJ2-4; 7 nucleotides agree with TRBD2. V shed 0 bases, J shed 7 bases, and the junction held 3 bases outside the gene matches. The germline gives CDR1 LNHDA, CDR2 SQIVND (reference sequence). The CDR3 has 14 amino acids. The DNA of the CDR3 is TGTGCCAGTAGTATAGATCGCGGGAGTAACATTCAGTACTTC. Translation gives CASSIDRGSNIQYF. The full variable domain, with the rest looked up from reference TRBV19 and TRBJ2-4, is DGGITQSPKYLFRKEGQNVTLSCEQNLNHDAMYWYRQDPGQGLRLIYYSQIVNDFQKGDIAEGYSVSREKKESFPLTVTSAQKNPTAFYLCASSIDRGSNIQYFGAGTRLSVL.

The chain joins TRBV19 to TRBJ1-5; 11 bases are shared with TRBD1. V lost 5 bases, J lost 6 bases, and 9 bases stayed unmatched. Germline V CDR1 and CDR2: LNHDA, SQIVND (reference sequence). CDR3 length equals 16 residues. CDR3 protein: CASSPRDRGNSQPQHF. CDR3 DNA: TGTGCCAGTAGTCCCCGGGACAGGGGGAATTCTCAGCCCCAGCATTTT.

The J gene is TRBJ2-1, the V gene TRBV5-1, with D unclear. CDR1 is SGHRS, CDR2 YFSETQ, per germline. The germline V and J ends were trimmed by 0 bases and 5 bases, with 15 bases remaining between them. The CDR3 totals 16 residues. The CDR3 loop is CASSLGGVPPHNEQFF. The DNA of the CDR3 is TGCGCCAGCAGCTTGGGTGGAGTACCTCCACACAATGAGCAGTTCTTC.

The gene calls are TRBV6-1 and TRBJ2-7, with TRBD1 matching 8 bases. Germline lookup yields CDR1 MNHNS and CDR2 SASEGT. V trimming: 6 bases; J trimming: 1 base; junction bases outside the gene matches: 8. This CDR3 has 15 amino acids. The CDR3 sequence: CASSRGQGGSYEQYF. CDR3 DNA: TGTGCCAGCAGCCGTGGACAGGGAGGTTCCTACGAGCAGTACTTC.

The chain combines TRBV7-9 with TRBJ1-2; D is undetermined. V lost 2 bases and J 2 bases, leaving 9 bases between the germline ends. The CDR3 is made up of 14 amino acids. Germline-derived CDR1 and CDR2 are SEHNR and FQNEAQ (reference sequence). The CDR3 spells CASSLFDGNYGYTF. CDR3 DNA: TGTGCCAGCAGCTTATTCGACGGGAACTATGGCTACACCTTC.

The J gene is TRBJ2-7, the V gene TRBV7-9, with TRBD2 matching over 8 bases. The CDR3 length is 14 residues. The junction had 14 bases not matched to a gene; V was cut back by 10 bases and J by 6 bases. CDR1 is SEHNR and CDR2 is FQNEAQ in the germline V gene (reference sequence). The CDR3 region is CATSVDSGIAEQYF. CDR3 sequence (DNA): TGTGCCACCTCCGTTGATAGCGGGATTGCCGAGCAGTACTTC.

This clone turned up a few times. The chain uses TRBV7-9 and TRBJ2-7; unclear D gene. Germline-derived CDR1 and CDR2 are SEHNR and FQNEAQ (reference sequence). V lost 4 bases and J lost 4, with 14 bases in between. The CDR3 length is 14 residues. The CDR3 DNA reads as TGTGCCAGCAGCTCAGACTCCCTTCGGTACGAGCAGTACTTC. Its protein product is CASSSDSLRYEQYF.

This chain's CDR3 is CASSPYSGSIYEQYF. CDR3 sequence (DNA): TGTGCCAGCAGCCCGTATAGCGGGAGTATCTACGAGCAGTACTTC. This chain connects TRBV3-1 (or the pseudogene TRBV3-2) to TRBJ2-7, with TRBD2 identical over 9 bases. Per the germline V gene, CDR1 is LGHDT and CDR2 is YNNKEL (reference sequence). Trimming at V came to 4 bases and at J to 3 bases, leaving 7 bases not matched to a gene. This CDR3 region has 15 residues.

This sequence joins TRBV10-1 and TRBJ1-1, with TRBD1 matching 7 bases. Per the germline V gene, CDR1 is WNHNN and CDR2 is SYGVQD (reference sequence). Losses at the gene ends were 0 bases for V and 1 base for J; bases not matched to a gene: 5. The CDR3 is 16 amino acids. The CDR3 protein is CASSESTGIGNTEAFF. The CDR3 nucleotides are TGCGCCAGCAGTGAGTCGACAGGGATCGGGAACACTGAAGCTTTCTTT.

The rearrangement links TRBV28 to TRBJ1-1; no reliable D call. CDR1 is MDHEN, CDR2 SYDVKM, per germline. This CDR3 is 13 amino acids long. V lost 2 bases and J 6 bases, leaving 10 bases between the germline ends. The chain's CDR3 is CASSLTRGAEAFF. The CDR3 bases are TGTGCCAGCAGTTTAACTCGTGGGGCTGAAGCTTTCTTT.

The chain recombines TRBV7-3 with TRBJ2-1; D not certain. The CDR3 covers 14 residues. Germline-derived CDR1 and CDR2 are SGHTA and FQGTGA. Trimming removed 5 bases at V and 6 bases at J, with 14 bases between. The CDR3, as DNA: TGTGCCAGCAGCCCCTCCCCGATGCTCAATGAGCAGTTCTTC. Amino acids: CASSPSPMLNEQFF.

The chain recombines TRBV19 with TRBJ2-4; the D is unclear. This CDR3 is 17 amino acids long. Deletions cut 5 bases from V and 0 bases from J, with 17 bases between. Looked up from germline, CDR1 is LNHDA and CDR2 is SQIVND (reference sequence). CDR3 DNA sequence: TGTGCCAGTAGTCCCGAAAATGGACCGCTAGCCAAAAACATTCAGTACTTC. It encodes CASSPENGPLAKNIQYF. The full variable domain, in which reference TRBV19 and TRBJ2-4 provide the parts outside the CDR3, is DGGITQSPKYLFRKEGQNVTLSCEQNLNHDAMYWYRQDPGQGLRLIYYSQIVNDFQKGDIAEGYSVSREKKESFPLTVTSAQKNPTAFYLCASSPENGPLAKNIQYFGAGTRLSVL.

The chain has TRBV30 and TRBJ2-3, with D maybe TRBD2 (5 bases). Germline lookup yields CDR1 GTSNPN and CDR2 SVGIG (reference sequence). V was pared by 8 bases and J by 6 bases, with 21 bases between. The length of the CDR3 is 14 residues. The CDR3 DNA reads as TGTGCCCTAGAGAAGCGGACCCAAAAGGATACGCAGTATTTT. Residues: CALEKRTQKDTQYF. Combining the CDR3 with reference TRBV30 and TRBJ2-3 gives the whole variable domain SQTIHQWPATLVQPVGSPLSLECTVEGTSNPNLYWYRQAAGRGLQLLFYSVGIGQISSEVPQNLSASRPQDRQFILSSKKLLLSDSGFYLCALEKRTQKDTQYFGPGTRLTVL.

Here the CDR3 DNA reads TGTGCCAGCAGTTTCGGGGGGCGGGAAAAACTGTTTTTT. Amino acids: CASSFGGREKLFF. The chain employs TRBV28 and TRBJ1-4; TRBD1 might be the D (6 bases). CDR1 is MDHEN and CDR2 is SYDVKM in the germline V gene. V shed 3 bases and J shed 8 bases, with 10 bases lying between them. This CDR3 has 13 residues.